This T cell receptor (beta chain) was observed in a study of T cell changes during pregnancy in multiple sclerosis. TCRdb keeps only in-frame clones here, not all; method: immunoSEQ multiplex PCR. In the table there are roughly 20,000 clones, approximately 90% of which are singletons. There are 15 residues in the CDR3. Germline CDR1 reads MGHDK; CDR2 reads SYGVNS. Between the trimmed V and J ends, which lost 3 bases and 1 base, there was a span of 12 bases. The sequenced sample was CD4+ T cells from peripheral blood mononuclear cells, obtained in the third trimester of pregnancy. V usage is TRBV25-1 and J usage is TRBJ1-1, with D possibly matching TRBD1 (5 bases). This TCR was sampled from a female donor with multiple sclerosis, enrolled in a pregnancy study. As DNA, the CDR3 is TGTGCCAGCAGTGACCCCCGGGGGGGGAACACTGAAGCTTTCTTT. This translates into CASSDPRGGNTEAFF.